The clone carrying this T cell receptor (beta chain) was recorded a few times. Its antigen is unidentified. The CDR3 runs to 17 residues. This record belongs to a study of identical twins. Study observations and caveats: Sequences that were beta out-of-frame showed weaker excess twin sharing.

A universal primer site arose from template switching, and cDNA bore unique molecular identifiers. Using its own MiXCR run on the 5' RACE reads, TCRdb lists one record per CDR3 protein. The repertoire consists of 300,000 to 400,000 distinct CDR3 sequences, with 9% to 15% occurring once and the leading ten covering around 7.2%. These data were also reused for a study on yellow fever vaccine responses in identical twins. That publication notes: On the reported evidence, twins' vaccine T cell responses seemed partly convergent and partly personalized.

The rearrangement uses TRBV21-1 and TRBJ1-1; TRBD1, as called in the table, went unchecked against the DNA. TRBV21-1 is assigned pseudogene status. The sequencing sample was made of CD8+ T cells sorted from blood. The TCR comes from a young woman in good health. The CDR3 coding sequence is TGTGCCAGCTCTATTCTCGGACAGGAACGACGCGGCACTGAAGCTTTCTTT. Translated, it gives CASSILGQERRGTEAFF.